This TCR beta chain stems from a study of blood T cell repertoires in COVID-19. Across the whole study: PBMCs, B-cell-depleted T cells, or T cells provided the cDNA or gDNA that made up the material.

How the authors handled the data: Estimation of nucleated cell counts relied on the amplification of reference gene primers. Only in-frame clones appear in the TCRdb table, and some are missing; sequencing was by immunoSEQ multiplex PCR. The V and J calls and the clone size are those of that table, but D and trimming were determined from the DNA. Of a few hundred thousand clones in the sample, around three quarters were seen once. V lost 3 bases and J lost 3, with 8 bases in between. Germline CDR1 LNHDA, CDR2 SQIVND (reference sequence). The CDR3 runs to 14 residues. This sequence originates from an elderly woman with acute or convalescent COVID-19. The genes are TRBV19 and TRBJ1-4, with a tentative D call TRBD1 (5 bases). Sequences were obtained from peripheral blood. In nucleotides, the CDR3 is TGTGCCAGTAGTATCGGGGGGGCTAATGAAAAACTGTTTTTT. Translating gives CASSIGGANEKLFF.